This T cell receptor beta chain is drawn from a study of cytomegalovirus exposure and HLA in healthy donors. Study-level information: Of all 400 or so donors who were genotyped, roughly 81% belonged to the Caucasian-associated ancestry cluster.

V dropped 4 bases and J dropped 3; count of bases not matched to a gene: 9. This CDR3 has 18 amino acids. Germline CDR1 is SQVTM and CDR2 is ANQGSEA. PCR involved 60 Vbeta and 13 Jbeta primers. Only in-frame clones appear in the TCRdb table, and some are missing; sequencing was by immunoSEQ multiplex PCR. The data contain over 100,000 clones, around 80% of them singletons. This TCR derives from a woman younger than 35 in good health and CMV-seropositive. Sequencing input: PBMCs. V gene TRBV29-1 combines with J gene TRBJ2-1; the match to TRBD2 covers 16 bases. DNA of the CDR3: TGCAGCGTTGTTAATCCGGGACTAGCGGGGGGGCTCTACAATGAGCAGTTCTTC. Translation: CSVVNPGLAGGLYNEQFF.